Following are 16 T cell receptor beta chains from one sample sequenced in a study of blood T cells in healthy people across ages. Alongside a J-beta primer mix, a sample-barcoded 5' primer served in a second PCR lasting roughly 7 to 11 cycles. TCRdb re-derived calls from the 5' RACE reads in MiXCR, one entry per CDR3 protein. This table holds about 1.5 million distinct CDR3 sequences, approximately 39% found once. The material sequenced was blood. These receptors originate from a young woman in good health.

This clonotype has more than one count but fewer than ten. The chain employs TRBV14 and TRBJ1-1; no definite D call. There are 14 residues in the CDR3. The germline V gene encodes CDR1 SGHDN and CDR2 FVKESK. The V and J ends lost 0 bases and 3 bases respectively, with 8 bases between them. This CDR3 reads CASSQEVSYTEAFF. The DNA for the CDR3 is TGTGCCAGCAGCCAAGAGGTGTCCTACACTGAAGCTTTCTTT.

The chain links TRBV10-3 to TRBJ2-5; a weak D match, TRBD1 (5 bases). The CDR3 spans 14 residues. Germline V gene lookup returns CDR1 ENHRY and CDR2 SYGVKD. Trimming shortened V by 0 bases and J by 2 bases, and 7 bases separated the two germline ends. CDR3 nucleotides: TGTGCCATCAGTGAGTCCAGGGCTCAAGAGACCCAGTACTTC. Translating gives CAISESRAQETQYF.

This clonotype was counted between two and nine times. The chain has TRBV7-9 and TRBJ1-2, with no clear D. Germline V gives CDR1 SEHNR, CDR2 FQNEAQ (reference sequence). Between the trimmed V and J ends, which lost 7 bases and 0 bases, there was a span of 18 bases. The CDR3 consists of 16 residues. The CDR3: CASTPQPRPTNYGYTF. The CDR3 nucleotides are TGTGCCAGCACCCCTCAACCCAGACCTACTAACTATGGCTACACCTTC.

This clonotype was found many times. Here the CDR3 reads CASSQTPGQGIGEQYF. The CDR3 coding sequence is TGCGCCAGCAGCCAAACCCCGGGACAGGGTATAGGAGAGCAGTACTTC. The chain couples TRBV4-3 to TRBJ2-5; 9 bases match TRBD1. Trimming cost V 2 bases and J 11 bases; bases outside gene matches: 15. CDR1 is LGHNA and CDR2 is YSLEER in the germline V gene. This CDR3 is 16 amino acids long.

This clonotype was counted only a few times. This rearrangement joins TRBV4-2 to TRBJ2-3, with 7 bases that match TRBD2. The CDR3 has 16 amino acids. Unmatched junction bases numbered 5, after V lost 0 bases and J lost 2 bases. CDR1 LGHNA and CDR2 YNFKEQ come from the germline V gene. The CDR3 loop reads CASSQELSGATDTQYF. CDR3 in DNA: TGTGCCAGCAGCCAAGAACTGAGCGGGGCCACAGATACGCAGTATTTT.

This chain links TRBV5-1 with TRBJ2-1, with D tentatively TRBD1 (6 bases). The germline V gene encodes CDR1 SGHRS and CDR2 YFSETQ. The CDR3 length is 15 residues. V lost 1 base and J lost 9, with 17 bases in between. The CDR3 spells CASSLRDTISTEQFF. The CDR3 coding sequence is TGCGCCAGCAGCTTGAGGGACACGATAAGTACTGAGCAGTTCTTC. The entire variable domain, with the rest obtained from reference TRBV5-1 and TRBJ2-1, is as follows: KAGVTQTPRYLIKTRGQQVTLSCSPISGHRSVSWYQQTPGQGLQFLFEYFSETQRNKGNFPGRFSGRQFSNSRSEMNVSTLELGDSALYLCASSLRDTISTEQFFGPGTRLTVL.

The V gene is TRBV9, the J gene TRBJ2-1, with 7 bases identical to TRBD1. The J call is in doubt because the DNA end fits TRBJ2-7 better. This CDR3 comprises 15 residues. Looked up from germline, CDR1 is SGDLS and CDR2 is YYNGEE. CDR3 in amino acids: CASSVGGQANNEQYF. The CDR3 DNA sequence: TGTGCCAGCAGCGTAGGAGGACAGGCCAACAATGAGCAGTACTTC.

The chain employs TRBV12-3 or TRBV12-4 and TRBJ2-5, with a possible D match to TRBD2 (7 bases). V lost 6 bases and J 11 bases, leaving 31 bases between the germline ends. CDR3 length: 17 residues. The CDR3 reads CASSPQGGALLTRVQYF. The CDR3 nucleotides are TGTGCCAGCAGCCCACAGGGAGGGGCCCTCTTAACGAGGGTGCAGTACTTC.

This sequence joins TRBV27 and TRBJ2-7; TRBD1 might be the D (5 bases). The V end lost 10 bases, the J end lost 5 bases, and 12 bases lay between the germline ends. Germline V gene lookup returns CDR1 MNHEY and CDR2 SMNVEV (reference sequence). The CDR3 runs to 11 residues. The CDR3: CATTTGDEQYF. CDR3 DNA sequence: TGTGCCACCACAACAGGTGACGAGCAGTACTTC.

In this sample, this clonotype turned up a few times. The chain links TRBV7-2 to TRBJ2-3, with D possibly being TRBD1 (5 bases). This CDR3 region has 15 residues. V was cut by 2 bases and J by 1 base, with 10 bases left in between. Germline-derived CDR1 and CDR2 are SGHTA and FQGNSA. CDR3 amino acids: CASSLPGPGTDTQYF. The CDR3 coding sequence is TGTGCCAGCAGCTTACCAGGGCCGGGCACAGATACGCAGTATTTT.

Only a few counts were recorded for this clonotype. The genes are TRBV5-5 and TRBJ2-1, with D maybe TRBD1 (6 bases). CDR1 SGHKS and CDR2 YYEKEE come from the germline V gene (reference sequence). V was pared by 6 bases and J by 4 bases, with 14 bases between. The CDR3 length is 14 residues. The CDR3 bases are TGTGCCAGCACCTGGGACATTTTATACAATGAGCAGTTCTTC. This sequence encodes CASTWDILYNEQFF.

The gene calls are TRBV7-2 and TRBJ2-5; D not certain. The CDR3 totals 16 residues. Trimming took 4 bases from V and 0 from J, leaving 15 bases between them. The germline CDR1 and CDR2 sequences are SGHTA and FQGNSA. The DNA for the CDR3 is TGTGCCAGCAGCTCGACACTGAGCCTTCACCAAGAGACCCAGTACTTC. Encoded protein: CASSSTLSLHQETQYF.

The chain uses TRBV12-3 or TRBV12-4 and TRBJ1-2; D unclear. The CDR3 sequence is 13 residues long. V was cut by 5 bases and J by 8 bases, with 15 bases left in between. The CDR3 region is CASSLMIGGGYTF. The CDR3 DNA follows: TGTGCCAGCAGTCTCATGATTGGAGGAGGCTACACCTTC.

The rearrangement uses TRBV4-2 and TRBJ2-1; 11 nucleotides agree with TRBD2. CDR1 is LGHNA, CDR2 YNFKEQ, per germline. Trimming took 3 bases from V and 6 from J; bases not matched to a gene: 4. This CDR3 is built from 15 residues. The chain's CDR3 is CASSHSGTSGNEQFF. CDR3 DNA: TGTGCCAGCAGCCATTCCGGGACTAGCGGCAATGAGCAGTTCTTC.

This clonotype was picked up a small number of times. The CDR3 DNA is TGTGCCATCAGTGACGGCTATGGCTACACCTTC. Its translation: CAISDGYGYTF. The chain combines TRBV10-3 with TRBJ1-2, with D hard to call. There are 11 residues in the CDR3. V was pared by 3 bases and J by 4 bases, with 3 bases between. Per the germline V gene, CDR1 is ENHRY and CDR2 is SYGVKD.

V is TRBV4-3 and J is TRBJ2-1, with D maybe TRBD2 (6 bases). The V gene's germline CDR1 is LGHNA and CDR2 YSLEER. V gave up 6 bases and J gave up 2 bases, with 20 bases separating them. The CDR3 is made up of 17 amino acids. The CDR3 here is CASSFIHGGRTYNEQFF. Written as DNA, the CDR3 is TGCGCCAGCAGTTTTATACACGGAGGGAGGACCTACAATGAGCAGTTCTTC.